Presented here are 10 T cell receptor beta chains from one specimen sequenced in a study of regulatory T cells in long-lasting Graves disease. TCR beta libraries were built with iRepertoire HTBI primers and Arm-PCR of CDR3 regions. TCRdb ran MiXCR on the multiplex PCR reads and lists one entry per CDR3 protein. The top ten hold 12% of the sample, which has 560,000 or so distinct CDR3 sequences, 15% to 20% seen once. Regarding time point: newly diagnosed GD, antithyroid drugs for less than 3 months. The TCR library was prepared using RNA isolated from PBMCs. These data were also filed under a second study, of T cells in Graves' hyperthyroidism and ophthalmopathy.

Sequencing was performed on peripheral blood mononuclear cells (PBMCs), taken at new diagnosis, from a patient treated with antithyroid drugs. These receptors were obtained from a young man with Graves disease.

The chain recombines TRBV29-1 with TRBJ2-5, with a tentative D call TRBD1 (6 bases). CDR1 and CDR2 from the germline V gene are SQVTM and ANQGSEA. The CDR3 runs 13 residues. V lost 7 bases to trimming and J lost 3 bases, with 15 bases between them. CDR3 coding DNA: TGCAGCGCCGCCGGGACACAGAAAGAGACCCAGTACTTC. It encodes CSAAGTQKETQYF.

This clonotype was recorded a few times. The CDR3 sequence: CATSEYGKGAMNEQFF. In DNA, the CDR3 is TGTGCCACCAGTGAATACGGAAAGGGGGCGATGAATGAGCAGTTCTTC. The chain joins TRBV24-1 to TRBJ2-1; the match to TRBD1 covers 7 bases. The CDR3 loop spans 16 amino acids. In germline, CDR1 is KGHDR, CDR2 SFDVKD. V shed 4 bases and J 7 bases; nucleotides not matched to a gene: 12.

There are a few counts of this clonotype. The genes are TRBV5-6 and TRBJ1-5; maybe TRBD1 (5 bases). The CDR3 has 16 amino acids. Germline assignment: CDR1 SGHDT and CDR2 YYEEEE. V gave up 0 bases and J gave up 7 bases, with 17 bases separating them. The CDR3 sequence is CASSLGLQGAGQPQHF. The CDR3, as DNA: TGTGCCAGCAGCTTGGGCCTTCAGGGAGCCGGGCAGCCCCAGCATTTT.

The rearrangement uses TRBV6-4 and TRBJ2-3; 14 bases are a match to TRBD2. Germline V CDR1 and CDR2: MRHNA, SNTAGT. V gave up 8 bases and J gave up 3 bases; unmatched junction bases: 10. This CDR3 has 17 amino acids. The CDR3 DNA reads TGTGCCAGCCGACCAGGACTAGCGGGAGGCAGGACAGATACGCAGTATTTT. Its translation is CASRPGLAGGRTDTQYF.

Ten or more counts support this clonotype. The chain has TRBV3-1 and TRBJ2-3; 7 nucleotides agree with TRBD1. The trim removed 5 bases at V and 7 bases at J, leaving 6 bases unmatched. CDR3 length equals 13 residues. Germline-derived CDR1 and CDR2 are LGHDT and YNNKEL (reference sequence). This CDR3 reads CASSETGLNTQYF. The CDR3 bases are TGTGCCAGCAGCGAGACAGGGCTGAATACGCAGTATTTT.

This sequence joins TRBV14 and TRBJ1-2, with D uncertain. Germline CDR1 is SGHDN and CDR2 is FVKESK. The V end lost 3 bases, the J end lost 0 bases, and 5 bases lay between the germline ends. CDR3 length: 13 amino acids. CDR3 sequence: CASSHTPNYGYTF. The CDR3 bases are TGTGCCAGCAGCCACACACCTAACTATGGCTACACCTTC.

This rearrangement joins TRBV9 to TRBJ2-3; D is ambiguous. The CDR3 is 12 residues long. Germline CDR1 SGDLS, CDR2 YYNGEE. The V end lost 0 bases, the J end lost 6 bases, and 5 bases lay between the germline ends. This CDR3 reads CASSVDEDTQYF. CDR3 nucleotide sequence: TGTGCCAGCAGCGTAGATGAGGATACGCAGTATTTT. The full variable domain, its missing parts supplied by reference TRBV9 and TRBJ2-3, is DSGVTQTPKHLITATGQRVTLRCSPRSGDLSVYWYQQSLDQGLQFLIQYYNGEERAKGNILERFSAQQFPDLHSELNLSSLELGDSALYFCASSVDEDTQYFGPGTRLTVL.

This clonotype was observed at least ten times. The rearrangement joins TRBV20-1 to TRBJ1-1, with D possibly TRBD1 on 6 matching bases. V was trimmed by 3 bases and J by 4 bases, leaving 21 bases between them. This CDR3 contains 16 residues. The germline V gene has CDR1 DFQATT and CDR2 SNEGSKA (reference sequence). The CDR3, as DNA: TGCAGTGCTAGCGTATTAGGGGGACGAAGTGGCACTGAAGCTTTCTTT. Amino acid sequence: CSASVLGGRSGTEAFF.

This clonotype was counted between two and nine times. The chain employs TRBV20-1 and TRBJ1-2, with D maybe TRBD1 (5 bases). V lost 4 bases and J 3 bases, leaving 18 bases between the germline ends. Germline V gene sequence: CDR1 DFQATT, CDR2 SNEGSKA (reference sequence). The CDR3 runs 15 residues. The CDR3, as DNA: TGCAGTGCTACCCAGAGGGGCCGGCCCTACTATGGCTACACCTTC. Translated: CSATQRGRPYYGYTF.

This clonotype was counted ten times or more. The rearrangement links TRBV27 to TRBJ1-1; the D gene is possibly TRBD1 (5 bases). CDR1 MNHEY and CDR2 SMNVEV come from the germline V gene (reference sequence). Trimming cost V 5 bases and J 7 bases, with 20 bases left between them. The CDR3 spans 15 residues. CDR3 sequence (DNA): TGTGCCAGCAGTCCGGAACGACAGTATTCCGGTGAAGCTTTCTTT. Residues: CASSPERQYSGEAFF.